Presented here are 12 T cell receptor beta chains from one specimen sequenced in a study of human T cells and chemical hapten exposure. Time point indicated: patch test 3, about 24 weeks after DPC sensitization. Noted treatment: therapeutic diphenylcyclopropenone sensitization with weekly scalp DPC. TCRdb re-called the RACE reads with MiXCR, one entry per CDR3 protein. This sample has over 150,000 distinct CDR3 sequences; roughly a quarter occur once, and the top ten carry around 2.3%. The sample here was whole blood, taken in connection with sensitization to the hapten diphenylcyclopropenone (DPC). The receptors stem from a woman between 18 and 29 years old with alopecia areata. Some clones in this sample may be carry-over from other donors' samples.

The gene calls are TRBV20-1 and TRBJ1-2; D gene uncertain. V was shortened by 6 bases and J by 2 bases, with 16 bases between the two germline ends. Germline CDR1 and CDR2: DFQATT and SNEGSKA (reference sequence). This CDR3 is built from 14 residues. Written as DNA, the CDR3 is TGCAGTGCCCATGGCGGATCATCAAACTATGGCTACACCTTC. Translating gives CSAHGGSSNYGYTF.

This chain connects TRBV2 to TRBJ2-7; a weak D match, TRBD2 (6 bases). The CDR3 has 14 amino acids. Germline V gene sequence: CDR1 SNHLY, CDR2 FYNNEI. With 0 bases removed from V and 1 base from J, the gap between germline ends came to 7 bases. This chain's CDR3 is CASSEARGSYEQYF. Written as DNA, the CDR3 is TGTGCCAGCAGTGAAGCGCGGGGTTCCTACGAGCAGTACTTC. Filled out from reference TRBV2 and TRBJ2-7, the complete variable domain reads EPEVTQTPSHQVTQMGQEVILRCVPISNHLYFYWYRQILGQKVEFLVSFYNNEISEKSEIFDDQFSVERPDGSNFTLKIRSTKLEDSAMYFCASSEARGSYEQYFGPGTRLTVT.

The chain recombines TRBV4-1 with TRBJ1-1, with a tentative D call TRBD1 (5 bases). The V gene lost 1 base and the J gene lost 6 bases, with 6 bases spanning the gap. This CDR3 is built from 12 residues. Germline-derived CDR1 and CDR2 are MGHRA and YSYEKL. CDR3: CASSQVGAEAFF. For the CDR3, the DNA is TGCGCCAGCAGCCAAGTGGGGGCTGAAGCTTTCTTT.

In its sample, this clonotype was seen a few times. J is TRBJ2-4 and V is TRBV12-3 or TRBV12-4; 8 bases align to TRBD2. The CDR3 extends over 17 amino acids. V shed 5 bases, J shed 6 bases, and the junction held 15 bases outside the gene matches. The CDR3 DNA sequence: TGTGCCAGCAGTCCAGAGGGCTTTCGGGGGGGCGGAAACATTCAGTACTTC. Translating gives CASSPEGFRGGGNIQYF.

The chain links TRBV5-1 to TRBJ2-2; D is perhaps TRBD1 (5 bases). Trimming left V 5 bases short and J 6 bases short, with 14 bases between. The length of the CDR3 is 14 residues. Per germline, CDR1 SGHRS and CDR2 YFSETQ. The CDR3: CASRMTVSAGELFF. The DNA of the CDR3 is TGCGCCAGCAGGATGACAGTTAGTGCCGGGGAGCTGTTTTTT.

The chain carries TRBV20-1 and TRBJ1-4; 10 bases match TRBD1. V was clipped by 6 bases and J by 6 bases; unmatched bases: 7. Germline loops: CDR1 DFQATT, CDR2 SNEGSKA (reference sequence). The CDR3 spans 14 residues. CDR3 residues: CSALSDRGDEKLFF. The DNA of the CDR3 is TGCAGTGCCCTCTCGGACAGGGGGGATGAAAAACTGTTTTTT.

CDR3 nucleotides: TGTGCCAGCAGTTACCCCGGGCAGGGGTACAATGAGCAGTTCTTC. This encodes CASSYPGQGYNEQFF. This chain uses TRBV6-2 or TRBV6-3 with TRBJ2-1; TRBD1 might be the D (6 bases). Germline lookup yields CDR1 MNHEY and CDR2 SVGEGT. V shed 2 bases and J shed 4 bases, with 12 bases lying between them. This CDR3 spans 15 amino acids.

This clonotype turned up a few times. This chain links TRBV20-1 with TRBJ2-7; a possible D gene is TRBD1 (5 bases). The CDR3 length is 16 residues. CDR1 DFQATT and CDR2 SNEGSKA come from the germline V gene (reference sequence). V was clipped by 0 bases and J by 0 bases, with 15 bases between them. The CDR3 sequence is CSARDRDRIASYEQYF. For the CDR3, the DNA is TGCAGTGCTAGAGACCGTGACAGAATTGCCTCCTACGAGCAGTACTTC.

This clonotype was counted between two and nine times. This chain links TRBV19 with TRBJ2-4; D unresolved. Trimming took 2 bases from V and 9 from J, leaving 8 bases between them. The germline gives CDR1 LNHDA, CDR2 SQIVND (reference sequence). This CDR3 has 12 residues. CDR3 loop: CASSILGTIQYF. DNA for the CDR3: TGTGCCAGTAGTATATTGGGAACCATTCAGTACTTC.

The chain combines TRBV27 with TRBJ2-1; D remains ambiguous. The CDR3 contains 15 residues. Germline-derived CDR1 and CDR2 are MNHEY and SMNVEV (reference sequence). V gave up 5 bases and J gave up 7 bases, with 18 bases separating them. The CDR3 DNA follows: TGTGCCAGCAGTCCGGAGCCCGGACCACTGAATGAGCAGTTCTTC. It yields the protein CASSPEPGPLNEQFF.

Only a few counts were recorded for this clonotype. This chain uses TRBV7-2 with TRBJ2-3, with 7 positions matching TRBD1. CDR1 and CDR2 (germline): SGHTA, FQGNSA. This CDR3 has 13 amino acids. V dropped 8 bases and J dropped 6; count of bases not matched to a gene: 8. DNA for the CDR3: TGTGCCAGCCATTCGACAGGGCTCGATACGCAGTATTTT. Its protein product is CASHSTGLDTQYF.

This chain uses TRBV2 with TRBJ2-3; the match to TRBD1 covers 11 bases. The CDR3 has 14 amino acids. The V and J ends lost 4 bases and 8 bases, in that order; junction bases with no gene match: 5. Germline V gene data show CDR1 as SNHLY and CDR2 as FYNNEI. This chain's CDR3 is CASSAGTGGRTQYF. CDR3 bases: TGTGCCAGCAGTGCCGGGACAGGGGGTCGTACGCAGTATTTT.